These 21 T cell receptor beta chains were sequenced from one sample in a study of blood T cell repertoires in COVID-19. The assay was immunoSEQ multiplex PCR, and TCRdb's table has in-frame clones only and misses some. Among fewer than 450,000 clones listed, approximately 85% were seen once. Sequencing was carried out using PBMCs or T cells enriched from blood (not recorded which). The receptors stem from a woman in her thirties or forties with acute COVID-19.

The rearrangement uses TRBV5-4 and TRBJ1-1; no clear D. Deletions cut 4 bases from V and 0 bases from J, with 13 bases between. The CDR3 spans 15 residues. CDR1 and CDR2 (germline): SGHNT, YYREEE (reference sequence). The CDR3 DNA sequence: TGTGCCAGCAGCAAACGGGTCGGGGTGAACACTGAAGCTTTCTTT. It is translated as CASSKRVGVNTEAFF.

This clone was seen just once. The rearrangement joins TRBV6-5 to TRBJ2-7; perhaps TRBD2 as D (6 bases). The CDR3 consists of 15 residues. Trimming removed 2 bases at V and 4 bases at J, with 15 bases between. Germline assignment: CDR1 MNHEY and CDR2 SVGAGI. The CDR3 region is CASSYGSGSNYEQYF. The CDR3 DNA reads TGTGCCAGCAGTTACGGCAGCGGGTCCAATTACGAGCAGTACTTC.

V and J are TRBV5-1 and TRBJ1-2; D is ambiguous. Trimming took 5 bases from V and 4 from J, leaving 18 bases between them. The germline CDR1 and CDR2 sequences are SGHRS and YFSETQ. This CDR3 comprises 15 residues. The CDR3 nucleotides are TGCGCCAGCAGATTGACAACCGCCAACCCCTATGGCTACACCTTC. Its translation: CASRLTTANPYGYTF.

This rearrangement joins TRBV5-8 to TRBJ2-2; D is perhaps TRBD1 (6 bases). Germline values: CDR1 SGHTS, CDR2 YDEGEE. The CDR3 extends over 15 amino acids. Trimming shortened V by 5 bases and J by 1 base, and 12 bases separated the two germline ends. The CDR3 nucleotides are TGTGCCAGCAGATCCAGGACAGTGAACACCGGGGAGCTGTTTTTT. Translation: CASRSRTVNTGELFF.

The chain combines TRBV5-6 with TRBJ2-1, with TRBD2 matching over 12 bases. Trimming at V came to 4 bases and at J to 5 bases, leaving 7 bases not matched to a gene. This CDR3 has 16 amino acids. The germline gives CDR1 SGHDT, CDR2 YYEEEE. The CDR3 DNA is TGTGCCAGCAGCCGCCCGACTAGCGGGAGAGACAATGAGCAGTTCTTC. This gives the protein CASSRPTSGRDNEQFF.

V usage is TRBV2 and J usage is TRBJ1-2, with D possibly TRBD1 on 6 matching bases. Germline assignment: CDR1 SNHLY and CDR2 FYNNEI. CDR3 size: 14 residues. V lost 5 bases and J 4 bases, leaving 14 bases between the germline ends. For the CDR3, the DNA is TGTGCCAGCAGTTTACAAATGGACAGCTATGGCTACACCTTC. Translating it yields CASSLQMDSYGYTF.

The chain combines TRBV24-1 with TRBJ2-5, with D tentatively TRBD2 (7 bases). This CDR3 region has 12 residues. V was cut by 10 bases and J by 4 bases, with 12 bases left in between. Germline CDR1 and CDR2: KGHDR and SFDVKD. The CDR3, as DNA: TGTGCCACGTCGGGGGGCTTAGAGACCCAGTACTTC. It yields the protein CATSGGLETQYF.

The chain uses TRBV27 and TRBJ2-1; D remains unclear. The CDR3 length is 15 residues. V lost 7 bases and J 3 bases, leaving 16 bases between the germline ends. In germline, CDR1 is MNHEY, CDR2 SMNVEV (reference sequence). The CDR3 DNA reads TGTGCCAGCACAAGGATAACTGCAGGCTACAATGAGCAGTTCTTC. Its translation is CASTRITAGYNEQFF.

The rearrangement joins TRBV10-1 to TRBJ2-7, with 7 bases matching TRBD1. The CDR3 runs 12 residues. CDR1 is WNHNN, CDR2 SYGVQD, per germline (reference sequence). V trimming: 6 bases; J trimming: 5 bases; junction bases outside the gene matches: 4. The DNA for the CDR3 is TGCGCCAGCAGAAGACAGGGCCACGAGCAGTACTTC. Its protein is CASRRQGHEQYF.

V and J are TRBV19 and TRBJ1-5; 9 bases line up with TRBD1. The CDR3 has 16 amino acids. V dropped 2 bases and J dropped 6; count of bases not matched to a gene: 8. Germline CDR1 LNHDA, CDR2 SQIVND (reference sequence). Here the CDR3 DNA reads TGTGCCAGTAGTATAATCGGGACAGGGAGCGGTCAGCCCCAGCATTTT. Translation gives CASSIIGTGSGQPQHF.

V is TRBV27 and J is TRBJ2-3; D possibly corresponds to TRBD1 (5 bases). CDR3 length equals 15 residues. With 3 bases removed from V and 1 base from J, the gap between germline ends came to 11 bases. Germline CDR1 MNHEY, CDR2 SMNVEV (reference sequence). CDR3 loop: CASSLWGGGTDTQYF. DNA for the CDR3: TGTGCCAGCAGTTTGTGGGGCGGTGGCACAGATACGCAGTATTTT.

The gene calls are TRBV19 and TRBJ2-2; D gene ambiguous. Germline CDR1 reads LNHDA; CDR2 reads SQIVND (reference sequence). V was shortened by 3 bases and J by 6 bases, with 14 bases between the two germline ends. The CDR3 is made up of 15 amino acids. The CDR3 sequence: CASSIWRPTSGELFF. The CDR3 DNA sequence: TGTGCCAGTAGTATCTGGCGGCCCACGTCCGGGGAGCTGTTTTTT.

This clone was picked up a small number of times. V and J are TRBV29-1 and TRBJ1-2; 7 nucleotides match TRBD1. CDR1 and CDR2 from the germline V gene are SQVTM and ANQGSEA. CDR3 size: 15 residues. V shed 3 bases, J shed 7 bases, and the junction held 14 bases outside the gene matches. CDR3 in amino acids: CSVDPKTGRGSGYTF. CDR3 nucleotide sequence: TGCAGCGTTGATCCCAAGACAGGGAGAGGCAGTGGCTACACCTTC.

This chain connects TRBV29-1 to TRBJ1-2, with D perhaps TRBD1 (5 bases). Trimming cost V 7 bases and J 4 bases, with 16 bases left between them. The germline gives CDR1 SQVTM, CDR2 ANQGSEA. This CDR3 has 13 amino acids. The CDR3 region is CSAGDQGIYGYTF. The CDR3 DNA reads as TGCAGCGCAGGAGACCAGGGAATCTATGGCTACACCTTC.

The chain combines TRBV29-1 with TRBJ1-4; 8 bases are shared with TRBD1. The CDR3 is 13 amino acids. Germline lookup yields CDR1 SQVTM and CDR2 ANQGSEA. With V trimmed by 5 bases and J by 6 bases, 5 bases remained unmatched. CDR3 region: CSVTTGADEKLFF. DNA of the CDR3: TGCAGCGTTACGACAGGGGCAGATGAAAAACTGTTTTTT.

This clone has a single count. The rearrangement uses TRBV21-1 and TRBJ2-7; the D segment call TRBD1 is taken from the table without a DNA check. TRBV21-1 is recorded as a pseudogene. The CDR3 totals 16 residues. CDR3 DNA: TGTGCCAGCAGCTTAAAGAAGCAGGTGGACAGATACGAGCAGTACTTC. Protein: CASSLKKQVDRYEQYF.

The rearrangement joins TRBV24-1 to TRBJ1-4; 7 bases are shared with TRBD1. CDR1 is KGHDR and CDR2 is SFDVKD in the germline V gene. The J segment lost 10 bases and the V segment lost 8 bases, leaving 9 bases of the junction unmatched. This CDR3 has 13 residues. The DNA for the CDR3 is TGTGCCACCACAAACAGGGGCTATGGAAAACTGTTTTTT. This encodes CATTNRGYGKLFF.

The V call is TRBV2, the J call TRBJ2-7; 12 positions agree with TRBD2. The CDR3 extends over 12 amino acids. Germline V gives CDR1 SNHLY, CDR2 FYNNEI. Written as DNA, the CDR3 is TGTGCAGCTCTAGCGGGGGGGGACGAGCAGTACTTC. This translates into CAALAGGDEQYF. Using reference TRBV2 and TRBJ2-7 for the parts outside the CDR3, the full variable domain is EPEVTQTPSHQVTQMGQEVILRCVPISNHLYFYWYRQILGQKVEFLVSFYNNEISEKSEIFDDQFSVERPDGSNFTLKIRSTKLEDSAMYFCAALAGGDEQYFGPGTRLTVT.

This sequence joins TRBV5-6 and TRBJ1-1; D not certain. The germline CDR1 and CDR2 sequences are SGHDT and YYEEEE. This CDR3 comprises 15 residues. V dropped 3 bases and J dropped 0 bases, with 12 bases sitting between them. The CDR3 sequence is CASSWSHTLNTEAFF. CDR3 DNA sequence: TGTGCCAGCAGCTGGAGCCACACACTGAACACTGAAGCTTTCTTT.

This clone appeared once. CDR3 sequence reads: CATSTGSSPQHF. DNA of the CDR3: TGTGCCACCAGTACGGGATCCTCCCCCCAGCATTTT. The chain joins TRBV24-1 to TRBJ1-5; D gene uncertain. CDR3 length: 12 amino acids. V was pared by 6 bases and J by 10 bases, with 12 bases between. Germline V gives CDR1 KGHDR, CDR2 SFDVKD.

V and J are TRBV5-1 and TRBJ1-6; 7 bases align to TRBD1. The CDR3 contains 15 residues. CDR1 SGHRS and CDR2 YFSETQ come from the germline V gene. Losses at the gene ends were 3 bases for V and 9 bases for J; bases not matched to a gene: 9. CDR3 loop: CASSSRQGRGSPLHF. As DNA, the CDR3 is TGCGCCAGCAGCTCACGACAGGGACGTGGTTCACCCCTCCACTTT.